Listed here are 30 T cell receptor beta chains from one sample, sequenced in a study of human T cells and chemical hapten exposure. Stated time point: patch test 3, about 24 weeks after DPC sensitization. Treatment of the sample: therapeutic diphenylcyclopropenone sensitization with weekly scalp DPC. TCRdb called the RACE reads again in MiXCR, with one record for every CDR3 protein. The sample yields just over 95,000 distinct CDR3 sequences, roughly a quarter seen once. The specimen was whole blood, collected in connection with sensitization to the hapten diphenylcyclopropenone (DPC). The receptors were sampled from a man aged 40-55 years with alopecia areata. Some clones in this sample may be carry-over from other donors' samples.

V and J are TRBV6-6 and TRBJ2-7; the D call may be TRBD1 or TRBD2 (5 bases each). V lost 0 bases and J lost 6, with 12 bases in between. The CDR3 covers 14 residues. Per germline, CDR1 MNHNY and CDR2 SVGAGI (reference sequence). This CDR3 is CASSYSRGLGEQYF. CDR3 in DNA: TGTGCCAGCAGTTACTCGAGGGGTCTGGGCGAGCAGTACTTC.

This clonotype appeared a few times. The gene calls are TRBV11-2 and TRBJ2-7; tentatively, D is TRBD1 (6 bases). This CDR3 region has 15 residues. Per the germline V gene, CDR1 is SGHAT and CDR2 is FQNNGV. The ends were cut back, 11 bases at V and 1 base at J, with 21 bases in the middle. The CDR3 sequence: CASLPIGRGSYEQYF. Written as DNA, the CDR3 is TGTGCCTCTCTTCCTATTGGAAGGGGGTCCTACGAGCAGTACTTC.

This sequence joins TRBV12-3 or TRBV12-4 and TRBJ1-5; 8 bases agree with TRBD1. Trimming at V came to 4 bases and at J to 0 bases, leaving 5 bases not matched to a gene. This CDR3 region has 16 residues. This CDR3 reads CASSYQGASSNQPQHF. The CDR3 DNA reads as TGTGCCAGCAGTTATCAGGGGGCTTCTAGCAATCAGCCCCAGCATTTT.

In nucleotides, the CDR3 is TGTGCCAGTAGCCCACAGGCTGGGGCCAACGTCCTGACTTTC. It encodes CASSPQAGANVLTF. The chain employs TRBV19 and TRBJ2-6; possibly TRBD1 for D (5 bases). This CDR3 spans 14 amino acids. Trimming removed 6 bases at V and 2 bases at J, with 8 bases between. Germline-derived CDR1 and CDR2 are LNHDA and SQIVND (reference sequence). Based on the CDR3 plus reference TRBV19 and TRBJ2-6, the full variable domain is DGGITQSPKYLFRKEGQNVTLSCEQNLNHDAMYWYRQDPGQGLRLIYYSQIVNDFQKGDIAEGYSVSREKKESFPLTVTSAQKNPTAFYLCASSPQAGANVLTFGAGSRLTVL.

This clonotype was detected a few times. The chain joins TRBV7-9 to TRBJ2-5, with TRBD2 identical over 9 bases. This CDR3 is 16 amino acids long. Germline CDR1 is SEHNR and CDR2 is FQNEAQ (reference sequence). V lost 0 bases and J lost 0; bases outside the gene matches: 2. This CDR3 is CASSLAAGGYQETQYF. Written as DNA, the CDR3 is TGTGCCAGCAGCTTAGCGGCGGGGGGGTACCAAGAGACCCAGTACTTC.

The chain recombines TRBV6-1 with TRBJ2-1; D unclear. The V gene lost 6 bases and the J gene lost 1 base, with 10 bases spanning the gap. CDR1 is MNHNS and CDR2 is SASEGT in the germline V gene. The CDR3 sequence is 14 residues long. DNA of the CDR3: TGTGCCAGCAGGACTCTCGGGTCCTACAATGAGCAGTTCTTC. This codes for CASRTLGSYNEQFF.

The chain employs TRBV9 and TRBJ2-5; a possible D gene is TRBD2 (5 bases). The CDR3 is 14 amino acids. The V end was cut by 4 bases, the J end by 3 bases, with 13 bases between. Germline assignment: CDR1 SGDLS and CDR2 YYNGEE. CDR3 protein: CASSRSGNEETQYF. The CDR3 nucleotides are TGTGCCAGCAGCCGTTCGGGAAATGAAGAGACCCAGTACTTC.

The chain uses TRBV5-1 and TRBJ2-2, with 10 bases fitting TRBD2. Germline lookup yields CDR1 SGHRS and CDR2 YFSETQ. This CDR3 is built from 16 residues. With V trimmed by 1 base and J by 6 bases, 6 bases remained unmatched. CDR3 in DNA: TGCGCCAGCAGCTTGATGGCTAGCGGGAGCGCCGGGGAGCTGTTTTTT. It yields the protein CASSLMASGSAGELFF.

This chain uses TRBV11-2 with TRBJ2-3; the D call may be TRBD1 or TRBD2 (5 bases each). The germline gives CDR1 SGHAT, CDR2 FQNNGV. The CDR3 loop spans 16 amino acids. V lost 5 bases, J lost 0 bases, and 15 bases lay in between. The CDR3 nucleotides are TGTGCCAGCAGCCGGGGATTGGGGCAGAGCACAGATACGCAGTATTTT. It yields the protein CASSRGLGQSTDTQYF.

CDR3 in DNA: TGTGCCAGCAGCCAAACGGACAGTGAAGCTTTCTTT. This sequence encodes CASSQTDSEAFF. The chain links TRBV7-9 to TRBJ1-1; D may be TRBD1 (6 bases). CDR3 length: 12 amino acids. The V gene lost 5 bases and the J gene lost 7 bases, with 11 bases spanning the gap. The germline gives CDR1 SEHNR, CDR2 FQNEAQ (reference sequence).

This clonotype has a handful of counts. CDR3 nucleotide sequence: TGTGCCATCAGACCCGACAGGGAAGATACGCAGTATTTT. It codes for CAIRPDREDTQYF. This chain connects TRBV10-3 to TRBJ2-3, with TRBD1 matching over 7 bases. The length of the CDR3 is 13 residues. V shed 6 bases and J 5 bases; nucleotides not matched to a gene: 5. The germline gives CDR1 ENHRY, CDR2 SYGVKD.

This chain links TRBV2 with TRBJ2-3; 10 bases match TRBD2. This CDR3 is 16 amino acids long. Looked up from germline, CDR1 is SNHLY and CDR2 is FYNNEI. The junction had 3 bases not matched to a gene; V was cut back by 2 bases and J by 1 base. CDR3 loop: CASSEFLAGGTDTQYF. The CDR3 nucleotides are TGTGCCAGCAGTGAATTTCTAGCGGGAGGCACAGATACGCAGTATTTT.

This clonotype was recorded only once. This chain connects TRBV5-4 to TRBJ2-5; the match to TRBD2 covers 9 bases. CDR3 length: 16 amino acids. J lost 5 bases, V lost 4 bases, and 12 bases had no gene match. From germline, CDR1 is SGHNT and CDR2 YYREEE (reference sequence). The CDR3 loop reads CASSPVRAGGSETQYF. CDR3 sequence (DNA): TGTGCCAGCAGCCCAGTTAGAGCGGGAGGATCGGAGACCCAGTACTTC.

V and J are TRBV20-1 and TRBJ2-5, with D tentatively TRBD2 (7 bases). Trimming took 6 bases from V and 5 from J, leaving 19 bases between them. The CDR3 spans 14 residues. Per the germline V gene, CDR1 is DFQATT and CDR2 is SNEGSKA (reference sequence). In DNA form, the CDR3 reads TGCAGTGCCCCCCCCCAGGGGAGGGGTGAGACCCAGTACTTC. It encodes CSAPPQGRGETQYF.

This clonotype came up a few times. V is TRBV7-9 and J is TRBJ1-2, with 9 bases fitting TRBD1. The CDR3 contains 15 residues. V lost 4 bases to trimming and J lost 6 bases; unmatched junction nucleotides: 9. Germline V gives CDR1 SEHNR, CDR2 FQNEAQ (reference sequence). The CDR3 sequence is CASSSGQGKGHGYTF. DNA for the CDR3: TGTGCCAGCAGCTCCGGACAGGGGAAGGGCCATGGCTACACCTTC.

The rearrangement uses TRBV2 and TRBJ2-7; no firm D call. Germline loops: CDR1 SNHLY, CDR2 FYNNEI. Trimming pared 6 bases from V and 3 bases from J, leaving 9 bases between. There are 12 residues in the CDR3. The CDR3 coding sequence is TGTGCCAGCAGACCAGAAAGCTACGAGCAGTACTTC. This encodes CASRPESYEQYF.

The chain joins TRBV20-1 to TRBJ2-1, with TRBD1 matching 10 bases. Trimming cost V 5 bases and J 5 bases; bases outside gene matches: 6. The germline V gene has CDR1 DFQATT and CDR2 SNEGSKA (reference sequence). This CDR3 has 14 amino acids. DNA for the CDR3: TGCAGTGCTGACAGGGGGCGAGGGCACAATGAGCAGTTCTTC. It translates to CSADRGRGHNEQFF.

The chain recombines TRBV6-5 with TRBJ1-5; 9 nucleotides match TRBD1. CDR1 is MNHEY and CDR2 is SVGAGI in the germline V gene. The length of the CDR3 is 15 residues. Germline trimming cut 4 bases from V and 5 bases from J; bases unmatched to any gene: 6. This CDR3 is CASSSGRDRDQPQHF. The CDR3 nucleotides read TGTGCCAGCAGTTCCGGCCGGGACAGGGATCAGCCCCAGCATTTT.

Only a few counts were recorded for this clonotype. This chain connects TRBV7-6 to TRBJ2-7, with TRBD1 matching over 8 bases. From germline, CDR1 is SGHVS and CDR2 FNYEAQ. J was trimmed by 3 bases and V by 5 bases; bases with no gene match: 6. The CDR3 sequence is 14 residues long. The DNA for the CDR3 is TGTGCCAGCAGCCCCTCGGACAGGGACTACGAGCAGTACTTC. Its protein is CASSPSDRDYEQYF.

The chain couples TRBV2 to TRBJ2-7; D unresolved. Trimming stripped 3 bases from V and 4 bases from J, with 4 bases between. The CDR3 loop spans 11 amino acids. Per the germline V gene, CDR1 is SNHLY and CDR2 is FYNNEI. In DNA, the CDR3 is TGTGCCAGCAGTGAGCTATACGAGCAGTACTTC. Translated: CASSELYEQYF.

V gene TRBV11-2 combines with J gene TRBJ2-5; either TRBD1 or TRBD2 may fit D (5 bases each). Trimming stripped 3 bases from V and 1 base from J, with 9 bases between. The V gene's germline CDR1 is SGHAT and CDR2 FQNNGV. The CDR3 covers 14 residues. CDR3 nucleotides: TGTGCCAGCAGCTTGGGACCAAGCCAAGAGACCCAGTACTTC. It encodes CASSLGPSQETQYF.

The chain employs TRBV5-5 and TRBJ1-1, with D unresolved. The germline CDR1 and CDR2 sequences are SGHKS and YYEKEE (reference sequence). Trimming cost V 3 bases and J 7 bases, with 16 bases left between them. The CDR3 extends over 14 amino acids. CDR3 sequence: CASSSAITVNEAFF. The CDR3 DNA is TGTGCCAGCAGCTCTGCTATTACAGTGAATGAAGCTTTCTTT.

The V and J genes are TRBV20-1 and TRBJ2-5; 7 bases are a match to TRBD2. Germline V gene lookup returns CDR1 DFQATT and CDR2 SNEGSKA (reference sequence). V lost 3 bases, J lost 4 bases, and 11 bases stayed unmatched. The CDR3 runs to 15 residues. The CDR3 DNA sequence: TGCAGTGCTAGTAACCTAGCGGAGAGGGTAGAGACCCAGTACTTC. It specifies CSASNLAERVETQYF.

This clonotype has only a few counts. The rearrangement uses TRBV28 and TRBJ1-4, with 10 bases identical to TRBD1. The CDR3 sequence is 14 residues long. CDR1 is MDHEN, CDR2 SYDVKM, per germline. V lost 5 bases and J lost 10; bases outside the gene matches: 7. The DNA for the CDR3 is TGTGCCAGCAGTCGGACAGGGGGTTTTGGAAAACTGTTTTTT. Amino acids: CASSRTGGFGKLFF.

A note on this clonotype: The junction shows a germline mismatch at one end, possibly a read error. The chain uses TRBV27 and TRBJ2-3; either TRBD1 or TRBD2 may supply D (5 bases each). The CDR3 totals 15 residues. Germline assignment: CDR1 MNHEY and CDR2 SMNVEV (reference sequence). Written as DNA, the CDR3 is TGTGCCAGCAGTTTTAGGGACCCCAGCACGGATACGCAGTATTTT. As protein: CASSFRDPSTDTQYF.

This clonotype was detected many times. This chain links TRBV6-2 or TRBV6-3 with TRBJ2-4; D is ambiguous. CDR3 length: 13 amino acids. CDR1 is MNHEY and CDR2 is SVGEGT in the germline V gene. The V gene lost 10 bases and the J gene lost 3 bases, with 13 bases spanning the gap. The CDR3 bases are TGTGCCACCCTCTGGCGACTCAAAAACATTCAGTACTTC. It translates to CATLWRLKNIQYF.

This chain connects TRBV28 to TRBJ1-6, with D perhaps TRBD1 (6 bases). The ends were cut back, 5 bases at V and 9 bases at J, with 14 bases in the middle. The CDR3 has 14 amino acids. CDR1 is MDHEN and CDR2 is SYDVKM in the germline V gene. CDR3 protein: CASSLGGLGSPLHF. The CDR3, as DNA: TGTGCCAGCAGTCTAGGGGGTCTCGGTTCACCCCTCCACTTT. The full variable domain, in which reference TRBV28 and TRBJ1-6 provide the parts outside the CDR3, is DVKVTQSSRYLVKRTGEKVFLECVQDMDHENMFWYRQDPGLGLRLIYFSYDVKMKEKGDIPEGYSVSREKKERFSLILESASTNQTSMYLCASSLGGLGSPLHFGNGTRLTVT.

This clonotype turned up a few times. The J gene is TRBJ2-3, the V gene TRBV10-1, with a tentative D call TRBD2 (6 bases). V was pared by 6 bases and J by 6 bases, with 19 bases between. Germline CDR1 is WNHNN and CDR2 is SYGVQD (reference sequence). The CDR3 sequence is 15 residues long. This CDR3 reads CASSERLEAGDTQYF. Here the CDR3 DNA reads TGCGCCAGCAGCGAAAGACTAGAGGCCGGGGATACGCAGTATTTT.

CDR3 sequence: CAISESQDLNTEAFF. DNA of the CDR3: TGTGCCATCAGTGAGTCGCAGGACTTGAACACTGAAGCTTTCTTT. The chain links TRBV10-3 to TRBJ1-1; D unresolved. The CDR3 runs to 15 residues. The germline CDR1 and CDR2 sequences are ENHRY and SYGVKD. V lost 0 bases to trimming and J lost 0 bases, with 8 bases between them.

The chain joins TRBV5-1 to TRBJ2-3; D might be TRBD1 (6 bases). This CDR3 has 14 residues. Trimming stripped 3 bases from V and 8 bases from J, with 16 bases between. CDR1 is SGHRS and CDR2 is YFSETQ in the germline V gene. The CDR3 sequence is CASSSPEGVGTQYF. In nucleotides, the CDR3 is TGCGCCAGCAGCTCCCCCGAGGGGGTCGGTACGCAGTATTTT.